The 25 T cell receptor beta chains below all came from one sample that was sequenced in a study of long-term antiretroviral therapy in people with HIV. Sequencing relied on immunoSEQ assay v3.0, run at survey level. Clones were read by immunoSEQ multiplex PCR, and TCRdb kept only the in-frame ones, dropping some. This table has roughly 23,000 clones, under 90% appearing once. Material: unsorted PBMCs, obtained 1.8 years before starting antiretroviral therapy. These receptors were taken from a woman aged 30 to 39 with HIV.

The J gene is TRBJ1-4, the V gene TRBV2; no clear D gene. The CDR3 has 12 residues. Trimming took 3 bases from V and 3 from J, leaving 2 bases between them. Germline assignment: CDR1 SNHLY and CDR2 FYNNEI. The chain's CDR3 is CASSEANEKLFF. The CDR3 coding sequence is TGTGCCAGCAGTGAGGCTAATGAAAAACTGTTTTTT.

The CDR3 DNA reads as TGTGCCAGCAGCTTAGCGGAAACTCCTCTCCAGCAGTACTTC. Protein sequence: CASSLAETPLQQYF. The genes are TRBV7-2 and TRBJ2-7; D is ambiguous. V was clipped by 0 bases and J by 8 bases, with 14 bases between them. There are 14 residues in the CDR3. The germline gives CDR1 SGHTA, CDR2 FQGNSA.

The gene calls are TRBV4-1 and TRBJ1-1; D is undetermined. Germline lookup yields CDR1 MGHRA and CDR2 YSYEKL. Trimming removed 0 bases from V and 4 bases from J, with 9 bases in between. This CDR3 region has 14 residues. The CDR3 loop reads CASSQDFPGTEAFF. CDR3 DNA: TGCGCCAGCAGCCAAGATTTCCCGGGCACTGAAGCTTTCTTT.

The J gene is TRBJ1-1, the V gene TRBV20-1, with a possible D match to TRBD1 (5 bases). The CDR3 sequence is 11 residues long. V lost 6 bases to trimming and J lost 10 bases, with 15 bases between them. Germline V gene lookup returns CDR1 DFQATT and CDR2 SNEGSKA (reference sequence). The CDR3 is CSASRTGRAFF. The CDR3 DNA reads as TGCAGTGCCTCCCGCACAGGACGAGCTTTCTTT.

This chain uses TRBV9 with TRBJ1-5, with D uncertain. V gave up 0 bases and J gave up 0 bases, with 7 bases separating them. Per germline, CDR1 SGDLS and CDR2 YYNGEE. This CDR3 is 15 amino acids long. The CDR3 DNA reads TGTGCCAGCAGCGTAGTTGTCTATAGCAATCAGCCCCAGCATTTT. Translation: CASSVVVYSNQPQHF.

The gene calls are TRBV5-6 and TRBJ1-2; 7 positions agree with TRBD1. Germline CDR1 and CDR2: SGHDT and YYEEEE. With V trimmed by 3 bases and J by 3 bases, 5 bases remained unmatched. The CDR3 length is 14 residues. The CDR3 spells CASSYDRADYGYTF. The CDR3, as DNA: TGTGCCAGCAGCTACGACAGGGCGGACTATGGCTACACCTTC.

The genes are TRBV19 and TRBJ1-2; a weak D match, TRBD1 (6 bases). The germline V gene has CDR1 LNHDA and CDR2 SQIVND (reference sequence). With 5 bases removed from V and 2 bases from J, the gap between germline ends came to 12 bases. The CDR3 sequence is 14 residues long. The CDR3, as DNA: TGTGCCAGTAGTTCATACAGGGACAACTATGGCTACACCTTC. Its translation: CASSSYRDNYGYTF.

The rearrangement joins TRBV10-2 to TRBJ1-2; D is unresolved. CDR3 length: 13 residues. In germline, CDR1 is WSHSY, CDR2 SAAADI. V lost 2 bases and J 4 bases, leaving 8 bases between the germline ends. The DNA for the CDR3 is TGCGCCAGCAGTGAGGGACCTACCTATGGCTACACCTTC. This encodes CASSEGPTYGYTF.

V is TRBV30 and J is TRBJ1-1, with D perhaps matching TRBD1 (5 bases). Germline V gene data show CDR1 as GTSNPN and CDR2 as SVGIG (reference sequence). There are 18 residues in the CDR3. Trimming cost V 0 bases and J 0 bases, with 20 bases left between them. Written as DNA, the CDR3 is TGTGCCTGGAGTGTACTGGGGGATCCCGCGTCGATGAACACTGAAGCTTTCTTT. Residues: CAWSVLGDPASMNTEAFF.

This chain joins TRBV18 and TRBJ1-4; a weak D match, TRBD1 (5 bases). With 6 bases removed from V and 8 bases from J, the gap between germline ends came to 19 bases. The CDR3 is 15 amino acids. The V gene's germline CDR1 is KGHSH and CDR2 LQKENI. For the CDR3, the DNA is TGTGCCAGCTCGCCCGGGACTTCTCCAGGAGAAAAACTGTTTTTT. This sequence encodes CASSPGTSPGEKLFF.

V is TRBV6-6 and J is TRBJ1-5; a weak D match, TRBD1 (6 bases). Trimming removed 4 bases from V and 6 bases from J, with 10 bases in between. CDR3 size: 13 residues. The germline V gene has CDR1 MNHNY and CDR2 SVGAGI (reference sequence). CDR3 region: CASSLGAGQPQHF. The CDR3 DNA reads TGTGCCAGCAGTTTGGGGGCCGGTCAGCCCCAGCATTTT.

This clone turned up a few times. V gene TRBV11-2 combines with J gene TRBJ1-5; D gene unclear. Germline CDR1 reads SGHAT; CDR2 reads FQNNGV. V lost 0 bases to trimming and J lost 0 bases, with 9 bases between them. There are 16 residues in the CDR3. Here the CDR3 reads CASSLDDPYSNQPQHF. The CDR3 region has the DNA TGTGCCAGCAGCTTAGATGATCCTTATAGCAATCAGCCCCAGCATTTT.

The rearrangement links TRBV4-1 to TRBJ1-1; maybe TRBD1 (5 bases). This CDR3 has 15 amino acids. With 1 base removed from V and 4 bases from J, the gap between germline ends came to 13 bases. Germline V CDR1 and CDR2: MGHRA, YSYEKL. DNA for the CDR3: TGCGCCAGCAGCCAAGGAATTGTGGGGCTCACTGAAGCTTTCTTT. Residues: CASSQGIVGLTEAFF.

J is TRBJ1-2 and V is TRBV2; 9 bases fit TRBD1. Germline V gene sequence: CDR1 SNHLY, CDR2 FYNNEI. There are 15 residues in the CDR3. V shed 6 bases, J shed 2 bases, and the junction held 7 bases outside the gene matches. Here the CDR3 DNA reads TGTGCCAGCAGGGACTTGGGGACAGGGAACTATGGCTACACCTTC. Translated, it gives CASRDLGTGNYGYTF.

This clone occurred a few times. The rearrangement links TRBV6-6 to TRBJ2-7, with a possible D match to TRBD1 (6 bases). The V and J ends lost 6 bases and 2 bases respectively, with 17 bases between them. Per the germline V gene, CDR1 is MNHNY and CDR2 is SVGAGI (reference sequence). The CDR3 spans 15 residues. CDR3 nucleotides: TGTGCCAGCAGCCCAATCCAGACAGGAACCTACGAGCAGTACGTC. This translates into CASSPIQTGTYEQYV.

The rearrangement uses TRBV10-3 and TRBJ1-2; possibly TRBD1 for D (5 bases). The CDR3 is made up of 14 amino acids. The V gene lost 2 bases and the J gene lost 4 bases, with 11 bases spanning the gap. Germline V lookup: CDR1 ENHRY, CDR2 SYGVKD. The CDR3 protein is CAISEIGGSYGYTF. Here the CDR3 DNA reads TGTGCCATCAGTGAGATCGGGGGTAGCTATGGCTACACCTTC.

The rearrangement links TRBV30 to TRBJ2-2, with D possibly called TRBD1 or TRBD2 (6 bases each). Per the germline V gene, CDR1 is GTSNPN and CDR2 is SVGIG (reference sequence). V lost 0 bases to trimming and J lost 8 bases, with 16 bases between them. The CDR3 loop spans 15 amino acids. CDR3 amino acids: CAWSVPGGPIGELFF. The CDR3 bases are TGTGCCTGGAGTGTACCTGGGGGGCCAATTGGGGAGCTGTTTTTT.

This chain connects TRBV29-1 to TRBJ2-1; TRBD2 matches 12 bases. The CDR3 runs to 13 residues. V was pared by 7 bases and J by 6 bases, with 4 bases of the junction left unmatched. Germline V gene sequence: CDR1 SQVTM, CDR2 ANQGSEA. In DNA, the CDR3 is TGCAGCGGCCTAGCGGGGGGGCTCAATGAGCAGTTCTTC. Residues: CSGLAGGLNEQFF.

V and J are TRBV28 and TRBJ1-1, with D perhaps matching TRBD1 (6 bases). Germline V gives CDR1 MDHEN, CDR2 SYDVKM. The CDR3 has 15 amino acids. Trimming took off 6 bases at V and 3 bases at J, with 17 bases between the two ends. This chain's CDR3 is CASRTGAALDTEAFF. The DNA of the CDR3 is TGTGCCAGCAGGACGGGGGCGGCGTTGGACACTGAAGCTTTCTTT.

The gene calls are TRBV7-9 and TRBJ2-5, with D uncertain. The germline V gene encodes CDR1 SEHNR and CDR2 FQNEAQ (reference sequence). Trimming took 8 bases from V and 4 from J, leaving 14 bases between them. There are 13 residues in the CDR3. The CDR3 region is CASAVSDRETQYF. The CDR3 nucleotides read TGTGCCAGCGCCGTGTCGGACCGAGAGACCCAGTACTTC.

The J gene is TRBJ2-1, the V gene TRBV11-2, with a possible D match to TRBD1 (5 bases). V shed 5 bases and J shed 5 bases, with 16 bases lying between them. There are 15 residues in the CDR3. Germline V gives CDR1 SGHAT, CDR2 FQNNGV. The DNA for the CDR3 is TGTGCCAGCAGCCGTCAGGGAAAAATAGACAATGAGCAGTTCTTC. Translation: CASSRQGKIDNEQFF.

The chain joins TRBV27 to TRBJ1-1, with D tentatively TRBD1 (6 bases). CDR3 length equals 13 residues. Germline loops: CDR1 MNHEY, CDR2 SMNVEV (reference sequence). V was clipped by 5 bases and J by 4 bases, with 11 bases between them. This CDR3 reads CASSTQGFTEAFF. CDR3 sequence (DNA): TGTGCCAGCAGTACACAGGGCTTCACTGAAGCTTTCTTT.

The genes are TRBV6-5 and TRBJ1-2; no firm D call. Germline V lookup: CDR1 MNHEY, CDR2 SVGAGI. The V end was cut by 7 bases, the J end by 2 bases, with 14 bases between. The CDR3 spans 14 residues. The CDR3 reads CASTPGPGNYGYTF. CDR3 bases: TGTGCCAGCACCCCTGGGCCGGGGAACTATGGCTACACCTTC.

The chain employs TRBV5-5 and TRBJ1-5; tentative D call: TRBD1 (5 bases). V was trimmed by 0 bases and J by 4 bases, leaving 8 bases between them. CDR3 size: 14 residues. Looked up from germline, CDR1 is SGHKS and CDR2 is YYEKEE (reference sequence). Here the CDR3 reads CASSLDRINQPQHF. The CDR3 bases are TGTGCCAGCAGCTTGGACAGGATTAATCAGCCCCAGCATTTT.

This clone has more than one count but fewer than ten. This sequence joins TRBV29-1 and TRBJ1-6; TRBD1 aligns across 10 bases. This CDR3 contains 13 residues. V lost 7 bases to trimming and J lost 6 bases; unmatched junction nucleotides: 3. Germline V CDR1 and CDR2: SQVTM, ANQGSEA. The DNA of the CDR3 is TGCAGCGCTAGGGACAGGGGTAATTCACCCCTCCACTTT. It codes for CSARDRGNSPLHF. The full variable domain, in which reference TRBV29-1 and TRBJ1-6 provide the parts outside the CDR3, is SAVISQKPSRDICQRGTSLTIQCQVDSQVTMMFWYRQQPGQSLTLIATANQGSEATYESGFVIDKFPISRPNLTFSTLTVSNMSPEDSSIYLCSARDRGNSPLHFGNGTRLTVT.